This note documents a single T cell receptor (beta chain) sequence. This sample was included in a study of T cell responses to AZD1222 COVID-19 vaccine. Assay used: immunoSEQ multiplex PCR; TCRdb lists only in-frame clones, some missing. The sample contains roughly 160,000 clones, 92% of which appear only once. This CDR3 spans 16 amino acids. Germline V gene data show CDR1 as MDHEN and CDR2 as SYDVKM. Trimming cost V 3 bases and J 0 bases; bases outside gene matches: 4. The chain couples TRBV28 to TRBJ1-1, with 10 bases aligning to TRBD1. The input for sequencing was peripheral blood, taken 28 days after the second AZD1222 dose. The source is an adult who received the AZD1222 COVID-19 vaccine. DNA of the CDR3: TGTGCCAGCAGTTTCTTGGGACAGGGGTTGAACACTGAAGCTTTCTTT. Amino acid sequence: CASSFLGQGLNTEAFF.